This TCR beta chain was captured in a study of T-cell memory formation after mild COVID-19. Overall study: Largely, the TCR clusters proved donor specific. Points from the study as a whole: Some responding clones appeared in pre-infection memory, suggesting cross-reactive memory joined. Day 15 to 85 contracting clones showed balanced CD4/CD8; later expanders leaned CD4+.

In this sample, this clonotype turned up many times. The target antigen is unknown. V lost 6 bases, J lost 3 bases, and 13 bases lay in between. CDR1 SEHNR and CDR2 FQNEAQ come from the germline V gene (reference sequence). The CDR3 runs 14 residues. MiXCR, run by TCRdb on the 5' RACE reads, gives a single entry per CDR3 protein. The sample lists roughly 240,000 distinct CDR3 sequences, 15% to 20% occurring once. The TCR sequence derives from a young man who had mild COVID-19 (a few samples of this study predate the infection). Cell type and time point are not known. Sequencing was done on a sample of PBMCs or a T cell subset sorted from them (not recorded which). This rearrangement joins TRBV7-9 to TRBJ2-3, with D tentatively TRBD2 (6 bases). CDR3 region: CASSAQGRTDTQYF. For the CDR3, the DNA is TGTGCCAGCAGTGCCCAAGGGAGGACAGATACGCAGTATTTT.